A single sample gave rise to the 6 T cell receptor beta chains below, sequenced in a study of naive and memory T cell subsets. The beta constant-region primer was an equimolar mix of two oligonucleotides covering TRBC1 and TRBC2. TCRdb reprocessed the UMI-ligation and nested PCR reads with MiXCR, giving one entry per CDR3 protein. The profile covers approximately 2,800 distinct CDR3 sequences, with 7.3% appearing a single time and around 80% taken by the ten largest. The sequencing sample was made of effector memory CD8+ T cells from blood. Subset indicated: effector memory, CD45RA- CD27-. The receptor set was obtained from a human donor in good health.

This clonotype is medium-sized (0.01 to 0.1%) by share. J is TRBJ2-7 and V is TRBV4-2, with 12 bases lining up with TRBD2. V gave up 3 bases and J gave up 0 bases; unmatched junction bases: 0. The CDR3 is made up of 15 amino acids. Germline V gene lookup returns CDR1 LGHNA and CDR2 YNFKEQ. The CDR3 is CASSQGLAGSYEQYF. Here the CDR3 DNA reads TGTGCCAGCAGCCAGGGACTAGCGGGCTCCTACGAGCAGTACTTC.

By sample share, this clonotype is medium-sized. The CDR3 DNA is TGCAGCGGCCGGGCAGGGGGCGAGGTCGGGGAGCTGTTTTTT. It codes for CSGRAGGEVGELFF. The gene calls are TRBV29-1 and TRBJ2-2; 8 bases line up with TRBD1. The CDR3 is 14 amino acids. The germline CDR1 and CDR2 sequences are SQVTM and ANQGSEA. V shed 7 bases and J 7 bases; nucleotides not matched to a gene: 11.

Comments on this clonotype: With a much larger clone just one base away, this may be a read error. The rearrangement uses TRBV27 and TRBJ1-2; tentative D call: TRBD1 (6 bases). Germline V gives CDR1 MNHEY, CDR2 SMNVEV (reference sequence). CDR3 length: 14 residues. CDR3 DNA sequence: TGTGCCAGCAGATTATCAACAGGGACCTATGGCTACACCTTC. Protein: CASRLSTGTYGYTF.

The sample holds many counts of this clonotype. The CDR3 loop is CASASGLGSTDTQYF. The CDR3 DNA is TGCGCCAGCGCCTCGGGACTAGGAAGCACAGATACGCAGTATTTT. The genes are TRBV4-1 and TRBJ2-3; 8 bases are shared with TRBD2. Germline CDR1 and CDR2: MGHRA and YSYEKL. The J segment lost 0 bases and the V segment lost 8 bases, leaving 7 bases of the junction unmatched. The CDR3 contains 15 residues.

This clonotype was observed a handful of times. V is TRBV19 and J is TRBJ1-1, with 7 bases aligning to TRBD1. Looked up from germline, CDR1 is LNHDA and CDR2 is SQIVND (reference sequence). The trim removed 5 bases at V and 4 bases at J, leaving 7 bases unmatched. The CDR3 has 14 amino acids. CDR3 protein: CASSPGGVGTEAFF. The CDR3, as DNA: TGTGCCAGTAGTCCAGGGGGTGTCGGCACTGAAGCTTTCTTT.

This clonotype came up many times. The chain combines TRBV5-8 with TRBJ2-3; possibly TRBD1 or TRBD2 for D (5 bases each). The CDR3 spans 15 residues. Trimming left V 3 bases short and J 1 base short, with 12 bases between. CDR1 is SGHTS and CDR2 is YDEGEE in the germline V gene. CDR3 loop: CASSSDWDGTDTQYF. DNA of the CDR3: TGTGCCAGCAGCTCGGACTGGGACGGCACAGATACGCAGTATTTT.